This T cell receptor beta chain was sequenced during a study of PD-1 blockade in classical Hodgkin lymphoma. Study-level results: Prior therapy or disease activity may underlie the repertoire differences, whose causes remain undefined.

Details on this clone: No antigen is known for it.

Regarding time point: newly diagnosed, previously untreated cHL patient sample. Investigators turned to newly diagnosed, untreated classical Hodgkin lymphoma PBMCs for comparison. TCRdb's table, derived via immunoSEQ multiplex PCR, lists solely in-frame clones and lacks some. The table has tens of thousands of clones, approximately 91% seen once. The CDR3 runs to 16 residues. Trimming stripped 1 base from V and 1 base from J, with 11 bases between. Material for sequencing was peripheral blood mononuclear cells (PBMCs). This receptor was identified in a human donor with classical Hodgkin lymphoma. The chain joins TRBV23-1 to TRBJ2-1, with TRBD2 as a possible D gene (5 bases). TRBV23-1 is annotated as an ORF whose role is uncertain. CDR3 protein: CASSQFGVHSYNEQFF. DNA for the CDR3: TGCGCCAGCAGTCAATTCGGGGTCCATTCCTACAATGAGCAGTTCTTC.